These 13 T cell receptor beta chains came from one sample sequenced in a study of cytomegalovirus exposure and HLA in healthy donors. A multiplex PCR was run with 60 Vbeta primers and 13 Jbeta primers. Here immunoSEQ multiplex PCR was the method, and the copy in TCRdb shows in-frame clones only, minus some. The sample shows over 120,000 clones, around 85% of them seen only once. The sample consisted of PBMCs. These receptors were taken from a woman between 25 and 40 years old in good health and CMV-seronegative.

This clone was recorded once. At one of its ends the junction is not consistent with the germline gene, which may arise from a read error. V is TRBV30 and J is TRBJ2-5, with TRBD2 as a possible D gene (6 bases). The end of the DNA fits TRBJ2-7 better, so the J call may be wrong. Germline assignment: CDR1 GTSNPN and CDR2 SVGIG (reference sequence). This CDR3 contains 14 residues. The CDR3 DNA reads as TGTGCCTGGGGTGTGGGGGACTTCTCCTACGAGCAGTACTTC. Its translation is CAWGVGDFSYEQYF.

This sequence joins TRBV21-1 and TRBJ2-3; the table's D call TRBD2 went unverified against the DNA. TRBV21-1 corresponds to a pseudogene. The CDR3 sequence is 15 residues long. Here the CDR3 reads CASSKVRVSAYTQYF. The CDR3 DNA reads TGTGCCAGCAGCAAAGTCCGGGTCTCAGCGTATACGCAGTATTTT.

The V and J genes are TRBV30 and TRBJ2-2; 7 nucleotides agree with TRBD1. The trim removed 5 bases at V and 4 bases at J, leaving 1 base unmatched. Germline-derived CDR1 and CDR2 are GTSNPN and SVGIG (reference sequence). The CDR3 contains 12 residues. The CDR3 DNA sequence: TGTGCCTGGGGGACAGTCACCGGGGAGCTGTTTTTT. Encoded protein: CAWGTVTGELFF.

The rearrangement joins TRBV7-8 to TRBJ2-7; TRBD1 is a possible D gene (6 bases). Looked up from germline, CDR1 is SGHVS and CDR2 is FQNEAQ. The CDR3 totals 16 residues. V was trimmed by 4 bases and J by 4 bases, leaving 20 bases between them. CDR3 protein: CASSSRTGKGRYEQYF. DNA for the CDR3: TGTGCCAGCAGCTCAAGAACAGGGAAAGGAAGGTACGAGCAGTACTTC. The full variable domain, its missing parts supplied by reference TRBV7-8 and TRBJ2-7, is GAGVSQSPRYKVAKRGQDVALRCDPISGHVSLFWYQQALGQGPEFLTYFQNEAQLDKSGLPSDRFFAERPEGSVSTLKIQRTQQEDSAVYLCASSSRTGKGRYEQYFGPGTRLTVT.

The chain is built from TRBV9 and TRBJ2-1, with TRBD2 as a possible D gene (6 bases). The CDR3 loop spans 15 amino acids. Trimming stripped 0 bases from V and 2 bases from J, with 9 bases between. Germline V lookup: CDR1 SGDLS, CDR2 YYNGEE. CDR3 nucleotide sequence: TGTGCCAGCAGCGTAGCGGGAGATCCCTACAATGAGCAGTTCTTC. Amino acids: CASSVAGDPYNEQFF.

V is TRBV4-1 and J is TRBJ1-1; D gene unclear. With 3 bases removed from V and 4 bases from J, the gap between germline ends came to 15 bases. Looked up from germline, CDR1 is MGHRA and CDR2 is YSYEKL. The CDR3 is 15 amino acids. This CDR3 is CASSHPDGFSTEAFF. In DNA form, the CDR3 reads TGCGCCAGCAGCCATCCTGACGGGTTCTCCACTGAAGCTTTCTTT.

The V gene is TRBV29-1, the J gene TRBJ2-1; 8 bases are shared with TRBD2. There are 16 residues in the CDR3. V was clipped by 5 bases and J by 7 bases; unmatched bases: 16. Germline V CDR1 and CDR2: SQVTM, ANQGSEA. The CDR3 sequence: CSVPALGRAWRNEQFF. CDR3 bases: TGCAGCGTTCCCGCCCTCGGGAGGGCTTGGAGGAATGAGCAGTTCTTC.

This sequence joins TRBV5-4 and TRBJ2-7; D possibly corresponds to TRBD1 (6 bases). CDR1 SGHNT and CDR2 YYREEE come from the germline V gene (reference sequence). V lost 1 base, J lost 3 bases, and 8 bases lay in between. This CDR3 has 13 amino acids. The CDR3 reads CASSLNRVYEQYF. The CDR3 DNA reads as TGTGCCAGCAGCTTGAACAGGGTCTACGAGCAGTACTTC.

The gene calls are TRBV7-2 and TRBJ1-5; the match to TRBD1 covers 7 bases. The V and J ends lost 5 bases and 3 bases, in that order; junction bases with no gene match: 7. The germline V gene has CDR1 SGHTA and CDR2 FQGNSA. The CDR3 covers 15 residues. The CDR3 protein is CASSRAGGSNQPQHF. The CDR3 nucleotides are TGTGCCAGCAGCCGAGCAGGGGGTTCCAATCAGCCCCAGCATTTT.

Notes on this clone: The same CDR3 can be traced to other DNA sequences in this sample. The J gene is TRBJ1-6, the V gene TRBV11-2; TRBD1 agrees at 11 bases. After removal of 3 bases from V and 13 bases from J, the junction contained 8 bases not matched to a gene. Germline CDR1 is SGHAT and CDR2 is FQNNGV. CDR3 length: 15 amino acids. The CDR3 is CASSFRGTGGPPLHF. The CDR3 DNA reads TGTGCCAGCAGCTTCAGGGGGACAGGGGGTCCCCCCCTCCACTTT. Using reference TRBV11-2 and TRBJ1-6 for the parts outside the CDR3, the full variable domain is EAGVAQSPRYKIIEKRQSVAFWCNPISGHATLYWYQQILGQGPKLLIQFQNNGVVDDSQLPKDRFSAERLKGVDSTLKIQPAKLEDSAVYLCASSFRGTGGPPLHFGNGTRLTVT.

The chain links TRBV9 to TRBJ1-1; 8 bases fit TRBD1. Unmatched junction bases numbered 12, after V lost 4 bases and J lost 7 bases. Germline loops: CDR1 SGDLS, CDR2 YYNGEE. The CDR3 has 15 residues. The CDR3 bases are TGTGCCAGCAGCATTAACGGACAGGGCTGGGATGAAGCTTTCTTT. Protein product: CASSINGQGWDEAFF.

This clone was seen just once. The rearrangement joins TRBV29-1 to TRBJ2-5; D possibly corresponds to TRBD1 (5 bases). The J call may be wrong; the DNA end is better matched by TRBJ2-7. Germline CDR1 and CDR2: SQVTM and ANQGSEA. The CDR3 loop spans 11 amino acids. CDR3 bases: TGCAGCGTATCCACAGGATACGAGCAGTACTTC. Translation gives CSVSTGYEQYF.

This clone came up a few times. The chain couples TRBV5-1 to TRBJ1-1; 7 nucleotides agree with TRBD1. The V gene's germline CDR1 is SGHRS and CDR2 YFSETQ. The CDR3 is made up of 15 amino acids. Losses at the gene ends were 0 bases for V and 4 bases for J; bases not matched to a gene: 6. In DNA, the CDR3 is TGCGCCAGCAGCTTGGGACAGGGAAGAAGCACTGAAGCTTTCTTT. Translated, it gives CASSLGQGRSTEAFF. Looking up the rest from reference TRBV5-1 and TRBJ1-1 gives the full variable domain: KAGVTQTPRYLIKTRGQQVTLSCSPISGHRSVSWYQQTPGQGLQFLFEYFSETQRNKGNFPGRFSGRQFSNSRSEMNVSTLELGDSALYLCASSLGQGRSTEAFFGQGTRLTVV.